This T cell receptor beta chain was sequenced for a study of vaccination effects on CD4 cells after COVID-19. Data came from immunoSEQ multiplex PCR; TCRdb stores just in-frame clones and leaves some out. The data contain 65,000 to 85,000 clones, 75% to 90% of them singletons. This clone occurred a few times. Its antigen is undetermined. With the ViraFEST assay, the study expanded antigen-specific CD4+ T cells using viral peptide pools, then sequenced them. On roughly day 9 of culture, CD4+ T cells were separated out. People in the vaccine group had not been infected with SARS-CoV-2 before, and their nucleocapsid antibodies were negative. J was trimmed by 4 bases and V by 4 bases; bases with no gene match: 5. The CDR3 is 14 residues long. CDR1 is SGHNT, CDR2 YYREEE, per germline (reference sequence).

The specimen was CD4+ T cells from PBMCs cultured with SARS-CoV-2 spike peptides, collected before COVID-19 vaccination. The chain uses TRBV5-4 and TRBJ2-3, with 8 bases that match TRBD1. The receptor was isolated from a human donor who received a COVID-19 vaccine. CDR3 loop: CASSPDRGSDTQYF. The CDR3 region has the DNA TGTGCCAGCAGCCCCGACAGGGGTTCAGATACGCAGTATTTT.